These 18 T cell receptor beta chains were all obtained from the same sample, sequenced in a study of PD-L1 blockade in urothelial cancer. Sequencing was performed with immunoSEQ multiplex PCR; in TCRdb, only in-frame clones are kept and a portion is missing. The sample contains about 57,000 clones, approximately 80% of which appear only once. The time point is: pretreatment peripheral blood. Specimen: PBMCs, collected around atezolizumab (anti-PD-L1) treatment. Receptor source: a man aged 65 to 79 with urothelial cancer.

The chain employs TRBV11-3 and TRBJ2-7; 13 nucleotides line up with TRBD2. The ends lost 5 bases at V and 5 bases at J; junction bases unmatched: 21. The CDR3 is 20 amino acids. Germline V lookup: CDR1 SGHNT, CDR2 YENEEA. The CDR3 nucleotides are TGTGCCAGCAGCCCGGGGGGGGGTCATTTCCGACTAGCGGGAGGAGACGAGCAGTACTTC. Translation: CASSPGGGHFRLAGGDEQYF. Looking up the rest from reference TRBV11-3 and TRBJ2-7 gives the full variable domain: EAGVVQSPRYKIIEKKQPVAFWCNPISGHNTLYWYLQNLGQGPELLIRYENEEAVDDSQLPKDRFSAERLKGVDSTLKIQPAELGDSAVYLCASSPGGGHFRLAGGDEQYFGPGTRLTVT.

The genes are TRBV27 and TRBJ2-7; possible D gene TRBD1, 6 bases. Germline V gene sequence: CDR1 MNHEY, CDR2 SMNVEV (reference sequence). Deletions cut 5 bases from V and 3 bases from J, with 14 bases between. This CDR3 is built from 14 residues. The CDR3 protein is CASSKNRESYEQYF. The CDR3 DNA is TGTGCCAGCAGTAAGAACAGGGAGAGCTACGAGCAGTACTTC.

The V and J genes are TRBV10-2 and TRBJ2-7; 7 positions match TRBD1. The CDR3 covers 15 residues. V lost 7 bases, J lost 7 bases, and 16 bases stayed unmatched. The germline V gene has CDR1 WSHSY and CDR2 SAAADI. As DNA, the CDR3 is TGCGCCAGCAATGAAGGTTTACAGGGGACCGGGGAGCAGTACTTC. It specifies CASNEGLQGTGEQYF.

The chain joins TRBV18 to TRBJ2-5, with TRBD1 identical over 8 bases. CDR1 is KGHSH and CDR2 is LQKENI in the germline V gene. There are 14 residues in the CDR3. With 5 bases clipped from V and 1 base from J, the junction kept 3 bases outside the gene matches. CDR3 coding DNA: TGTGCCAGCTCAGGAGGGACAGGCCAAGAGACCCAGTACTTC. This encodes CASSGGTGQETQYF.

The CDR3 DNA reads as TGTGCCAGCAGTTTGGTTAGTATGGGGGGTTTCCACGAGCAGTACTTC. Residues: CASSLVSMGGFHEQYF. The chain uses TRBV27 and TRBJ2-7, with D possibly matching TRBD2 (6 bases). The CDR3 is made up of 16 amino acids. Germline V gene sequence: CDR1 MNHEY, CDR2 SMNVEV (reference sequence). V lost 3 bases, J lost 5 bases, and 20 bases lay in between.

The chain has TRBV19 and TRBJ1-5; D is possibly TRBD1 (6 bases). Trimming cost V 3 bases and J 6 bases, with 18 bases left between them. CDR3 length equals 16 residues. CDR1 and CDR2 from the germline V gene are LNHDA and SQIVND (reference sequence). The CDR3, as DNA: TGTGCCAGTAGTATTCTCTCGCACAGGGAGGGTCAGCCCCAGCATTTT. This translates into CASSILSHREGQPQHF.

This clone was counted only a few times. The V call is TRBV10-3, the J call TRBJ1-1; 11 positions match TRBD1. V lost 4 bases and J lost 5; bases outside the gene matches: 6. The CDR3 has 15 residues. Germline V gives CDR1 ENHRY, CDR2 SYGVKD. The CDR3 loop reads CAISGDRGYGTEAFF. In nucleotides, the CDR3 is TGTGCCATCAGTGGGGACAGGGGGTATGGAACTGAAGCTTTCTTT.

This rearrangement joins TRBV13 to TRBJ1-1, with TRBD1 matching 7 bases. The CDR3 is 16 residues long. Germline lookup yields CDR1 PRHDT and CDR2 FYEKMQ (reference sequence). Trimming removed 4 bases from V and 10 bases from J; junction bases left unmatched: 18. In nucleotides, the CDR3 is TGTGCCAGCAGCTCTATACCTGAGAGAGGGGGCGCAGGAGCTTTCTTT. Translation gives CASSSIPERGGAGAFF.

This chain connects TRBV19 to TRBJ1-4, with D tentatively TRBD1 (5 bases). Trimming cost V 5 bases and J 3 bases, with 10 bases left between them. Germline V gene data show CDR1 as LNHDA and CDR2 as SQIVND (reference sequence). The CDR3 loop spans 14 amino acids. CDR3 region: CASSDSSSNEKLFF. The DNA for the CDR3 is TGTGCCAGTAGTGACAGTTCATCTAATGAAAAACTGTTTTTT.

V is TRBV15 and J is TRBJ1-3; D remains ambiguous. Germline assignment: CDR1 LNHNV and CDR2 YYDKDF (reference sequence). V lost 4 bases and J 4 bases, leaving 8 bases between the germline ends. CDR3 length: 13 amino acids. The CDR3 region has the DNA TGTGCCACCAGCAAGAGGGAGGGAAACACCATATATTTT. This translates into CATSKREGNTIYF.

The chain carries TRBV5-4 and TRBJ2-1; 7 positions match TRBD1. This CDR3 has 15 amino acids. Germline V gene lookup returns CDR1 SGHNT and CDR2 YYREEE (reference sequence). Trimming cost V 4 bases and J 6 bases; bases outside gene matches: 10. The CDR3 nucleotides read TGTGCCAGCAGCCCGGCAGGGGGTAATTCCAATGAGCAGTTCTTC. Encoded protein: CASSPAGGNSNEQFF.

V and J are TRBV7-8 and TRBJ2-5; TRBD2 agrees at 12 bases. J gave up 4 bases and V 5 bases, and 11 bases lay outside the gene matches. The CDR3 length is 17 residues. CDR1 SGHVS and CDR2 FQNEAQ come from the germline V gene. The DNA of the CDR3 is TGTGCCAGCAGCGATCGGGGTTCTAGCGGGAGGGGAGAGACCCAGTACTTC. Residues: CASSDRGSSGRGETQYF. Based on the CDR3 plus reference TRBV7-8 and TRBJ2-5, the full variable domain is GAGVSQSPRYKVAKRGQDVALRCDPISGHVSLFWYQQALGQGPEFLTYFQNEAQLDKSGLPSDRFFAERPEGSVSTLKIQRTQQEDSAVYLCASSDRGSSGRGETQYFGPGTRLLVL.

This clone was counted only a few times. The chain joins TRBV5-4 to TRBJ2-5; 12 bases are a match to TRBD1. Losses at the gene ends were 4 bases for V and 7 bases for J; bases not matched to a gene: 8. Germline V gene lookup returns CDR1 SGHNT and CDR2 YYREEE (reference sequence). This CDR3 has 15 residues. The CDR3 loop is CASSAPGQGAGTQYF. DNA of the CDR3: TGTGCCAGCAGCGCACCGGGACAGGGGGCTGGGACCCAGTACTTC.

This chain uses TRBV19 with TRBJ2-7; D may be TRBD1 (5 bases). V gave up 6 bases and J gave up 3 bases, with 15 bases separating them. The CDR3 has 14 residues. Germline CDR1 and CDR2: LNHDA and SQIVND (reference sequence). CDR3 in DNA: TGTGCCAGTAGAAAAGGACAAAACAGCTACGAGCAGTACTTC. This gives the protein CASRKGQNSYEQYF.

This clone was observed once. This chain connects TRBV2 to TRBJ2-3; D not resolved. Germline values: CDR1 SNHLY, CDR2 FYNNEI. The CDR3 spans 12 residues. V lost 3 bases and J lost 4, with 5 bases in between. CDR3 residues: CASSDSPDTQYF. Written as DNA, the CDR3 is TGTGCCAGCAGTGATAGCCCAGATACGCAGTATTTT.

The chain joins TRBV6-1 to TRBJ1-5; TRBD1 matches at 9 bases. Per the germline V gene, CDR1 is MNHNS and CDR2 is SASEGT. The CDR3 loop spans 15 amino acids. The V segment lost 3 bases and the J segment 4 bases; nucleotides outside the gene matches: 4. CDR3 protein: CASSEGTGRNQPQHF. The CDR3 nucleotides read TGTGCCAGCAGTGAGGGGACAGGGAGGAATCAGCCCCAGCATTTT.

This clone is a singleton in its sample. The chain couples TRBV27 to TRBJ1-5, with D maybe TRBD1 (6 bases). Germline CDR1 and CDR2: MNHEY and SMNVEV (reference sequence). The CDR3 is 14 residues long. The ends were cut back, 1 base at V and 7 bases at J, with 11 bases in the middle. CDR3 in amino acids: CASSLLGGHQPQHF. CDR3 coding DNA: TGTGCCAGCAGTTTATTGGGGGGGCACCAGCCCCAGCATTTT.

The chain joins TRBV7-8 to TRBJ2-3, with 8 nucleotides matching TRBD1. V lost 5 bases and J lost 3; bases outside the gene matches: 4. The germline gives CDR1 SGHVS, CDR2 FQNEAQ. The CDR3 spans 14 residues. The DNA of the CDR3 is TGTGCCAGCAGCCCGGACAGGGTTACAGATACGCAGTATTTT. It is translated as CASSPDRVTDTQYF.